This TCR beta chain was obtained from a study of blood T cells in healthy people across ages. This clonotype was seen at least ten times. The germline CDR1 and CDR2 sequences are SQVTM and ANQGSEA. Between the trimmed V and J ends, which lost 5 bases and 0 bases, there was a span of 6 bases. This CDR3 contains 12 residues. The use of a sample-barcoded 5' primer and a J-beta primer mix characterized a second PCR of roughly 7 to 12 cycles. In TCRdb, the 5' RACE reads were re-called with MiXCR into one record per CDR3 protein. Of over a million distinct CDR3 sequences in the sample, around 45% were seen once.

The TCR originated in an older woman in good health. The gene calls are TRBV29-1 and TRBJ2-3; D is uncertain. The material sequenced was blood. In nucleotides, the CDR3 is TGCAGCGTTATTACAAGCACAGATACGCAGTATTTT. It yields the protein CSVITSTDTQYF.